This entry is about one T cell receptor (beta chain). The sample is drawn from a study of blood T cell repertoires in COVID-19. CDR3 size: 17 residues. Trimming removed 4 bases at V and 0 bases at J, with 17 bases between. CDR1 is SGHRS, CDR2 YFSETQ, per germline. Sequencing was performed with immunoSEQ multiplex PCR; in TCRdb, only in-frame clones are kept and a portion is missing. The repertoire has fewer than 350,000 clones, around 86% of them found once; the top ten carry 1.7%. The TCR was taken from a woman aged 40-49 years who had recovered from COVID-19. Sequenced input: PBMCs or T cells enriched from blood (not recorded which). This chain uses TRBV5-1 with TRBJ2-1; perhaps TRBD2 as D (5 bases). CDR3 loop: CASSPRVGISSYNEQFF. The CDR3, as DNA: TGCGCCAGCAGCCCCCGGGTCGGGATCAGCTCCTACAATGAGCAGTTCTTC.